This T cell receptor (beta chain) appears in the sequencing data of a study of long-term antiretroviral therapy in people with HIV. This clone appeared a single time. Germline-derived CDR1 and CDR2 are WSHSY and SAAADI. Trimming removed 1 base at V and 0 bases at J, with 10 bases between. The CDR3 spans 15 residues. With survey level as its setting, the immunoSEQ assay was v3.0. TCRdb's copy holds only in-frame clones and misses some; the assay was immunoSEQ multiplex PCR. The repertoire holds 48,000 or so clones, with under 90% as singletons. The clonotype comes from a woman younger than 35 with HIV. The source was unsorted PBMCs, collected 0.8 years after starting antiretroviral therapy. This chain joins TRBV10-2 and TRBJ2-7, with D tentatively TRBD2 (5 bases). This CDR3 is CASSEYMGSSYEQYF. The DNA of the CDR3 is TGCGCCAGCAGTGAGTATATGGGGAGCTCCTACGAGCAGTACTTC.